Described below is a single TCR beta chain sequence and its context. This specimen comes from a study of blood T cell repertoires in COVID-19. Overall study context: Acute and convalescent COVID-19 specimens originated in the United States, Italy and Spain. Nucleic acid was either cDNA or gDNA, and it came from T cells, B-cell-depleted T cells, or PBMCs.

Original analysis: The assay estimated nucleated cells by amplifying reference gene primers. Measured with immunoSEQ multiplex PCR; TCRdb has only the in-frame clones, and not every one. That table gives V, J and clone size, and the DNA gave D and trimming. Found here are about 100,000 clones, 75% to 90% of them singletons; the top ten hold 0.95% to 1.5%. The germline V gene has CDR1 SNHLY and CDR2 FYNNEI. V gave up 8 bases and J gave up 6 bases; unmatched junction bases: 10. The CDR3 is made up of 15 amino acids. The sample consisted of peripheral blood. The sequence was obtained from a man older than 75 with active or convalescent COVID-19. This chain links TRBV2 with TRBJ2-2, with 9 bases aligning to TRBD1. The chain's CDR3 is CASSLVQGASGELFF. The CDR3 nucleotides are TGTGCCAGCTCCTTGGTACAGGGGGCGTCCGGGGAGCTGTTTTTT.